The clone carrying this TCR beta chain was counted a few times. This entry comes from a study of molecular identifiers for immune sequencing clone quantification. The CDR3 length is 17 residues. The ends lost 3 bases at V and 3 bases at J; junction bases unmatched: 16. CDR1 is DFQATT and CDR2 is SNEGSKA in the germline V gene (reference sequence). TCRdb re-called the PCR reads with MiXCR, one entry per CDR3 protein. This sample has hundreds of thousands of distinct CDR3 sequences, with just under 20% found just once. Sequencing was carried out using naive CD8+ T cells from blood, with Jurkat cell RNA spiked in. The subset was: FACS-sorted CD8+CD4-CCR7+CD45RA+ naive T cells. The origin of this receptor is a human donor in good health. Some libraries in this study had Jurkat cell RNA spiked in. This sequence joins TRBV20-1 and TRBJ2-7; the match to TRBD1 covers 8 bases. CDR3 bases: TGCAGTGCTAGGCCGTCCCGGGACAGGCTTCAAGGCTACGAGCAGTACTTC. Translated: CSARPSRDRLQGYEQYF.